This T cell receptor beta chain was sequenced in a study of tumor and adjacent non-tumor tissue in lung cancer. Across the study: Patients comprised some eleven adenocarcinoma, a couple of squamous cell carcinoma and 1 small cell lung cancer. Study-level results: Higher tumor TCR diversity was associated with shorter survival. Normal lung showed higher cumulative top 100 clone frequency than tumor.

Regarding this clonotype: Its specificity is not known. This could be a read error, since a much larger clone is one nucleotide away.

Three rounds of nested PCR, following a modified ARM-PCR protocol, produced the TCRbeta library. One entry per CDR3 protein, called by TCRdb with MiXCR from the multiplex PCR reads. The table lists around 200,000 distinct CDR3 sequences, about 76% of them singletons. This sample's RNA came from whole unsorted tissue. Chemotherapy-naive patients with new lung cancer underwent thoracic surgery in China, August–November 2014. V gave up 0 bases and J gave up 5 bases, with 13 bases separating them. CDR1 and CDR2 (germline): LGHNA, YSLEER. The CDR3 has 15 residues. Source material: lung tumor tissue. The chain combines TRBV4-3 with TRBJ1-2; D not certain. This TCR was recovered from a man between 60 and 75 years old with non-small cell lung cancer. CDR3 in amino acids: CASSQDKSRIYGYTF. In DNA, the CDR3 is TGCGCCAGCAGCCAAGATAAGAGCAGGATATATGGCTACACCTTC.